The 22 T cell receptor beta chains presented below share a single source sample, sequenced in a study of blood T cell repertoires in COVID-19. Produced via immunoSEQ multiplex PCR; TCRdb's table is partial and in-frame only. The table has a few hundred thousand clones, around 80% seen once. Input material: peripheral blood. The receptors here all came from a woman aged 55-69 years who had recovered from COVID-19.

The rearrangement joins TRBV9 to TRBJ1-3; D ambiguous. The length of the CDR3 is 13 residues. Germline CDR1 reads SGDLS; CDR2 reads YYNGEE. The V end lost 3 bases, the J end lost 2 bases, and 6 bases lay between the germline ends. Here the CDR3 DNA reads TGTGCCAGCAGCGATACAACTGGAAACACCATATATTTT. It specifies CASSDTTGNTIYF.

V is TRBV2 and J is TRBJ2-7, with D maybe TRBD2 (6 bases). The germline CDR1 and CDR2 sequences are SNHLY and FYNNEI. The ends were cut back, 2 bases at V and 4 bases at J, with 15 bases in the middle. This CDR3 is built from 15 residues. For the CDR3, the DNA is TGTGCCAGCAGTGAATCGGGACTCCCGACTTACGAGCAGTACTTC. Residues: CASSESGLPTYEQYF.

V gene TRBV4-3 combines with J gene TRBJ2-3; D may be TRBD1 (5 bases). The ends were cut back, 0 bases at V and 3 bases at J, with 13 bases in the middle. CDR3 length: 16 amino acids. Per the germline V gene, CDR1 is LGHNA and CDR2 is YSLEER. As DNA, the CDR3 is TGCGCCAGCAGCCAAGACCCGCTCCCAGGGACAGATACGCAGTATTTT. Encoded protein: CASSQDPLPGTDTQYF.

The DNA of the CDR3 is TGTGCCAGCAGCGGACTCACAGGGCCAGAGACCCAGTACTTC. Its translation: CASSGLTGPETQYF. The chain is built from TRBV9 and TRBJ2-5; tentatively, D is TRBD1 (6 bases). The CDR3 covers 14 residues. V was pared by 3 bases and J by 4 bases, with 13 bases between. The germline V gene encodes CDR1 SGDLS and CDR2 YYNGEE.

V usage is TRBV5-4 and J usage is TRBJ2-3, with 10 bases lining up with TRBD1. Germline CDR1 is SGHNT and CDR2 is YYREEE (reference sequence). The CDR3 has 17 residues. J lost 0 bases, V lost 5 bases, and 9 bases had no gene match. The CDR3: CASSHQTGGVSTDTQYF. CDR3 in DNA: TGTGCCAGCAGTCACCAGACAGGGGGCGTTAGCACAGATACGCAGTATTTT.

The chain's CDR3 is CASGSPGTGGRTQYF. As DNA, the CDR3 is TGTGCTAGTGGTTCCCCCGGGACAGGGGGGCGGACCCAGTACTTC. The chain carries TRBV12-5 and TRBJ2-5; 11 bases agree with TRBD1. Germline CDR1 LGHNT, CDR2 FRNRAP. V lost 4 bases, J lost 7 bases, and 8 bases stayed unmatched. This CDR3 contains 15 residues.

V and J are TRBV5-4 and TRBJ2-3; weak D call: TRBD2 (6 bases). Trimming shortened V by 2 bases and J by 4 bases, and 11 bases separated the two germline ends. This CDR3 comprises 14 residues. CDR1 SGHNT and CDR2 YYREEE come from the germline V gene (reference sequence). This chain's CDR3 is CASSFSSEADTQYF. The CDR3 nucleotides are TGTGCCAGCAGCTTTTCTAGCGAAGCAGATACGCAGTATTTT.

The chain carries TRBV7-9 and TRBJ1-2, with D unclear. Germline-derived CDR1 and CDR2 are SEHNR and FQNEAQ (reference sequence). The CDR3 length is 15 residues. V dropped 1 base and J dropped 6 bases, with 15 bases sitting between them. The CDR3 is CASSLGQVEVHGYTF. The CDR3, as DNA: TGTGCCAGCAGCTTAGGCCAGGTGGAGGTTCATGGCTACACCTTC.

The chain combines TRBV30 with TRBJ1-2; a possible D gene is TRBD1 (5 bases). In germline, CDR1 is GTSNPN, CDR2 SVGIG (reference sequence). Trimming cost V 4 bases and J 11 bases, with 14 bases left between them. The CDR3 spans 11 residues. Here the CDR3 reads CAWKQVGGYTF. CDR3 coding DNA: TGTGCCTGGAAACAGGTGGGAGGGTACACCTTC.

The CDR3 loop reads CASSFGTDYYEQYF. Written as DNA, the CDR3 is TGTGCCAGCAGCTTCGGGACAGACTACTACGAGCAGTACTTC. This chain connects TRBV11-2 to TRBJ2-7; 7 bases match TRBD1. With 3 bases clipped from V and 3 bases from J, the junction kept 5 bases outside the gene matches. The CDR3 extends over 14 amino acids. Germline V gene lookup returns CDR1 SGHAT and CDR2 FQNNGV.

The chain has TRBV7-3 and TRBJ2-2, with 10 bases aligning to TRBD2. This CDR3 comprises 15 residues. Germline lookup yields CDR1 SGHTA and CDR2 FQGTGA. V was clipped by 8 bases and J by 5 bases; unmatched bases: 8. CDR3 region: CASGSLAGPTGELFF. The CDR3, as DNA: TGTGCCAGCGGGTCACTAGCGGGGCCGACCGGGGAGCTGTTTTTT.

This clone has just one count. The chain employs TRBV6-5 and TRBJ2-7; a possible D gene is TRBD2 (5 bases). Between the trimmed V and J ends, which lost 2 bases and 2 bases, there was a span of 13 bases. The CDR3 spans 15 residues. Germline CDR1 is MNHEY and CDR2 is SVGAGI. The CDR3 loop is CASSYEAGRAYEQYF. The DNA of the CDR3 is TGTGCCAGCAGTTACGAGGCGGGTCGAGCCTACGAGCAGTACTTC.

This chain connects TRBV4-3 to TRBJ1-1; no reliable D call. The V gene lost 0 bases and the J gene lost 7 bases, with 6 bases spanning the gap. Germline V gives CDR1 LGHNA, CDR2 YSLEER. This CDR3 spans 12 amino acids. In DNA, the CDR3 is TGCGCCAGCAGCCAAGACCAGGTTGAAGCTTTCTTT. Its protein product is CASSQDQVEAFF.

The chain is built from TRBV7-8 and TRBJ1-4; 9 bases are a match to TRBD1. The CDR3 totals 18 residues. CDR1 SGHVS and CDR2 FQNEAQ come from the germline V gene. The V segment lost 5 bases and the J segment 2 bases; nucleotides outside the gene matches: 12. CDR3 in DNA: TGTGCCAGCAGCATCGGGACAGGGCGGATGCGGACTAATGAAAAACTGTTTTTT. Amino acids: CASSIGTGRMRTNEKLFF. The full variable domain, rest sourced from reference TRBV7-8 and TRBJ1-4, is GAGVSQSPRYKVAKRGQDVALRCDPISGHVSLFWYQQALGQGPEFLTYFQNEAQLDKSGLPSDRFFAERPEGSVSTLKIQRTQQEDSAVYLCASSIGTGRMRTNEKLFFGSGTQLSVL.

The J gene is TRBJ2-4, the V gene TRBV6-2 or TRBV6-3, with 8 nucleotides matching TRBD1. This CDR3 has 13 residues. V gave up 5 bases and J gave up 7 bases; unmatched junction bases: 4. Germline CDR1 is MNHEY and CDR2 is SVGEGT. The CDR3 region has the DNA TGTGCCAGCAGTAACTACAGGGGGAACATTCAGTACTTC. Protein: CASSNYRGNIQYF.

This chain joins TRBV6-4 and TRBJ2-3; 10 nucleotides align to TRBD2. V lost 6 bases and J lost 4; bases outside the gene matches: 4. CDR1 and CDR2 (germline): MRHNA, SNTAGT. This CDR3 comprises 14 residues. CDR3 sequence (DNA): TGTGCCAGCAGCGTTAGCGGGGGGTCAGATACGCAGTATTTT. Translating it yields CASSVSGGSDTQYF.

The chain combines TRBV7-9 with TRBJ2-7; tentatively, D is TRBD2 (7 bases). Between the trimmed V and J ends, which lost 5 bases and 2 bases, there was a span of 10 bases. The V gene's germline CDR1 is SEHNR and CDR2 FQNEAQ (reference sequence). The CDR3 has 13 amino acids. For the CDR3, the DNA is TGTGCCAGCAGCCCCGGGGGGCCCTACGAGCAGTACTTC. As protein: CASSPGGPYEQYF.

This clone has just a few counts. The V and J genes are TRBV5-4 and TRBJ2-7, with 7 bases identical to TRBD1. CDR1 is SGHNT and CDR2 is YYREEE in the germline V gene (reference sequence). After removal of 3 bases from V and 6 bases from J, the junction contained 12 bases not matched to a gene. The CDR3 contains 15 residues. CDR3 DNA sequence: TGTGCCAGCAGCTCATACAGGGGTACCCCCGGCGAGCAGTACTTC. Translated: CASSSYRGTPGEQYF. The full variable domain, in which reference TRBV5-4 and TRBJ2-7 provide the parts outside the CDR3, is ETGVTQSPTHLIKTRGQQVTLRCSSQSGHNTVSWYQQALGQGPQFIFQYYREEENGRGNFPPRFSGLQFPNYSSELNVNALELDDSALYLCASSSYRGTPGEQYFGPGTRLTVT.

J is TRBJ2-1 and V is TRBV6-2 or TRBV6-3, with 7 bases that match TRBD1. The trim removed 4 bases at V and 0 bases at J, leaving 15 bases unmatched. CDR1 and CDR2 from the germline V gene are MNHEY and SVGEGT. The CDR3 covers 19 residues. The CDR3 DNA follows: TGTGCCAGCAGTTTGGTGGGACAGAACCCCGACCTCTCCTACAATGAGCAGTTCTTC. Translating it yields CASSLVGQNPDLSYNEQFF.

The V call is TRBV7-9, the J call TRBJ2-3, with 9 bases lining up with TRBD2. From germline, CDR1 is SEHNR and CDR2 FQNEAQ (reference sequence). The CDR3 sequence is 15 residues long. V trimming: 5 bases; J trimming: 5 bases; junction bases outside the gene matches: 8. As DNA, the CDR3 is TGTGCCAGCAGCCCCAAAGCGGGAGGCGGAGATACGCAGTATTTT. It codes for CASSPKAGGGDTQYF.

The genes are TRBV19 and TRBJ1-2; tentatively, D is TRBD1 (5 bases). Germline CDR1 and CDR2: LNHDA and SQIVND (reference sequence). The CDR3 spans 14 residues. V lost 6 bases, J lost 4 bases, and 15 bases lay in between. The CDR3 DNA reads TGTGCCAGTAGGGGTCCAGGGTCCGCCTATGGCTACACCTTC. It is translated as CASRGPGSAYGYTF.

This clone was observed once. V is TRBV6-5 and J is TRBJ2-3; D perhaps matches TRBD1 (5 bases). The germline gives CDR1 MNHEY, CDR2 SVGAGI. CDR3 length: 14 residues. The V end was cut by 6 bases, the J end by 0 bases, with 10 bases between. The CDR3 region has the DNA TGTGCCAGCAGAATAGACAGTAGCACAGATACGCAGTATTTT. Translated: CASRIDSSTDTQYF.